Below are 3 T cell receptor beta chains sequenced from a single sample in a study of a mutant IDH1 vaccine in newly diagnosed glioma. Antigens of these TCRs are unknown. Time point described: week 47, end of study. A single vaccine dose contained 300 ug of mutant IDH1 20-mer peptide, and topical imiquimod was used with it. Data came from immunoSEQ multiplex PCR; TCRdb stores just in-frame clones and leaves some out. The sample comprises around 94,000 clones, approximately 89% of which are singletons, and roughly 0.81% rests with the top ten. The specimen comprised PBMCs, sampled from a glioma patient whose treatment included an IDH1 peptide vaccine. Receptors were obtained from a woman aged 45-60 years with glioma.

The CDR3 region has the DNA TGTGCCAGCAGCTTAACTAGCGGGAACACCGGGGAGCTGTTTTTT. It specifies CASSLTSGNTGELFF. The V and J genes are TRBV7-3 and TRBJ2-2, with D possibly TRBD2 on 6 matching bases. Germline values: CDR1 SGHTA, CDR2 FQGTGA. CDR3 size: 15 residues. Between the trimmed V and J ends, which lost 0 bases and 1 base, there was a span of 6 bases.

The chain has TRBV10-3 and TRBJ1-1; D may be TRBD1 (5 bases). Deletions cut 8 bases from V and 4 bases from J, with 20 bases between. Germline lookup yields CDR1 ENHRY and CDR2 SYGVKD. The length of the CDR3 is 15 residues. For the CDR3, the DNA is TGTGCCATCTCCCGGCAGGGCCGTGTGGGCACTGAAGCTTTCTTT. Translated: CAISRQGRVGTEAFF.

The J gene is TRBJ1-5, the V gene TRBV9; the D is unclear. V was clipped by 5 bases and J by 5 bases, with 11 bases between them. This CDR3 has 13 amino acids. From germline, CDR1 is SGDLS and CDR2 YYNGEE. CDR3 DNA: TGTGCCAGCAGTCCCGGCTCCGATCAGCCCCAGCATTTT. This translates into CASSPGSDQPQHF.